One T cell receptor (beta chain) is described in this entry. Its antigen is currently unknown. 60 Vbeta and 13 Jbeta primers were used in PCR. The authors' processing: In a later analysis, around 10 million of some 80 million unique beta chains occurred in at least two donors. The method was immunoSEQ multiplex PCR; TCRdb's version includes in-frame clones alone and lacks a portion of them. V, J and clone size derive from that table, while D and trimming were established from the DNA sequence. The sample includes nearly 110,000 clones, 81% of them seen just once. The data are from a study of cytomegalovirus exposure and HLA in healthy donors. Trimming at V came to 7 bases and at J to 1 base, leaving 7 bases not matched to a gene. The germline gives CDR1 SGHAT, CDR2 FQNNGV. The CDR3 is 17 residues long. Findings and limits, study-wide: Being indistinguishable, some V segments were excluded, TRBV6-2 and TRBV6-3 among them.

This sequence was found in a man aged 25-45 years in good health and CMV-seronegative. The specimen was PBMCs. The J gene is TRBJ2-2, the V gene TRBV11-2; 12 positions agree with TRBD2. The DNA for the CDR3 is TGTGCCAGCACCCCCTTACTAGCGGGGGGGAACACCGGGGAGCTGTTTTTT. The encoded protein is CASTPLLAGGNTGELFF.